Below are 22 T cell receptor beta chains sequenced from a single sample in a study of shared clonotypes between healthy human individuals. Selected positively for CCR7 and CD45RO-negative, naive CD8 cells excluded terminally differentiated effector memory CD45RA+ cells. The method was immunoSEQ multiplex PCR; TCRdb's version includes in-frame clones alone and lacks a portion of them. Altogether about 680,000 clones are present, about 91% being singletons, with the ten largest covering 24%. What was sequenced was naive CD8+ T cells sorted from blood. These receptors were taken from a man aged 25-45 years in good health.

This chain uses TRBV9 with TRBJ1-2, with TRBD1 matching over 7 bases. Trimming removed 4 bases from V and 4 bases from J; junction bases left unmatched: 10. From germline, CDR1 is SGDLS and CDR2 YYNGEE. The CDR3 loop spans 15 amino acids. CDR3 residues: CASSREGQSFYGYTF. The CDR3 bases are TGTGCCAGCAGCAGAGAGGGACAGTCCTTCTATGGCTACACCTTC.

The chain employs TRBV28 and TRBJ1-2; possible D gene TRBD1, 5 bases. Germline assignment: CDR1 MDHEN and CDR2 SYDVKM. The germline V and J ends were trimmed by 2 bases and 0 bases, with 10 bases remaining between them. The CDR3 contains 15 residues. CDR3 nucleotides: TGTGCCAGCAGTTTAGCCGGGGCCGCTAACTATGGCTACACCTTC. This sequence encodes CASSLAGAANYGYTF.

The J gene is TRBJ1-4, the V gene TRBV28, with 7 bases fitting TRBD1. CDR3 length equals 14 residues. Germline V gene sequence: CDR1 MDHEN, CDR2 SYDVKM. Losses at the gene ends were 6 bases for V and 3 bases for J; bases not matched to a gene: 4. The CDR3 DNA follows: TGTGCCAGCAGGGAGGGGACAGCTAATGAAAAACTGTTTTTT. Its protein product is CASREGTANEKLFF.

This clone was seen just once. V gene TRBV30 combines with J gene TRBJ2-1; TRBD2 is a possible D gene (5 bases). The CDR3 loop spans 10 amino acids. Trimming stripped 5 bases from V and 7 bases from J, with 6 bases between. Germline assignment: CDR1 GTSNPN and CDR2 SVGIG (reference sequence). The CDR3 DNA reads as TGTGCCTGGGGGGAGAATGAGCAGTTCTTC. Protein product: CAWGENEQFF.

The J gene is TRBJ2-4, the V gene TRBV28; the D gene is possibly TRBD1 (5 bases). Trimming took off 6 bases at V and 5 bases at J, with 14 bases between the two ends. This CDR3 comprises 14 residues. Germline V CDR1 and CDR2: MDHEN, SYDVKM. This CDR3 reads CASRPRAGENIQYF. Written as DNA, the CDR3 is TGTGCCAGCAGACCCAGGGCTGGGGAAAACATTCAGTACTTC.

The chain recombines TRBV6-5 with TRBJ2-7, with 8 nucleotides matching TRBD1. CDR1 and CDR2 (germline): MNHEY, SVGAGI. The V segment lost 1 base and the J segment 4 bases; nucleotides outside the gene matches: 9. The CDR3 has 16 amino acids. The DNA of the CDR3 is TGTGCCAGCAGTTACTTCGGTCAAGACAGGGGTTACGAGCAGTACTTC. It is translated as CASSYFGQDRGYEQYF.

The chain recombines TRBV4-1 with TRBJ1-1; D remains unclear. The germline V and J ends were trimmed by 4 bases and 1 base, with 19 bases remaining between them. The germline V gene has CDR1 MGHRA and CDR2 YSYEKL. The CDR3 contains 17 residues. CDR3 DNA sequence: TGCGCCAGCAGCCTAAGCGTAGAGGGAGGGAAGAACACTGAAGCTTTCTTT. Amino acid sequence: CASSLSVEGGKNTEAFF.

For this clone: At one of its ends the junction is not consistent with the germline gene, which may arise from a read error. Distinct nucleotide sequences in the sample also encode this CDR3. This chain uses TRBV5-1 with TRBJ2-2, with D maybe TRBD2 (6 bases). CDR1 is SGHRS and CDR2 is YFSETQ in the germline V gene. There are 17 residues in the CDR3. As DNA, the CDR3 is TGCGCCAGCAGCTTGGTGCGGGCGGGACCGAACACCGGGGAACTGTTTTTT. Translated, it gives CASSLVRAGPNTGELFF.

The chain employs TRBV7-2 and TRBJ2-7; 9 positions match TRBD2. J was trimmed by 2 bases and V by 3 bases; bases with no gene match: 5. CDR3 size: 15 residues. From germline, CDR1 is SGHTA and CDR2 FQGNSA. The CDR3 DNA sequence: TGTGCCAGCAGCTTCCTAGCGGGGCAAACCTACGAGCAGTACTTC. Its protein product is CASSFLAGQTYEQYF.

V gene TRBV6-6 combines with J gene TRBJ2-1; D is possibly TRBD1 (5 bases). CDR3 size: 14 residues. CDR1 and CDR2 (germline): MNHNY, SVGAGI (reference sequence). Trimming removed 2 bases at V and 4 bases at J, with 9 bases between. The CDR3 loop reads CASSYGAEYNEQFF. The CDR3 DNA reads TGTGCCAGCAGTTACGGGGCAGAATACAATGAGCAGTTCTTC.

The CDR3 sequence is CASSAHRGTGELFF. CDR3 bases: TGTGCCAGCAGCGCTCACAGGGGGACCGGGGAGCTGTTTTTT. V is TRBV9 and J is TRBJ2-2; 8 nucleotides agree with TRBD1. J lost 5 bases, V lost 3 bases, and 3 bases had no gene match. The germline V gene has CDR1 SGDLS and CDR2 YYNGEE. This CDR3 has 14 amino acids.

The genes are TRBV11-2 and TRBJ1-4, with 9 bases aligning to TRBD1. Trimming at V came to 4 bases and at J to 5 bases, leaving 5 bases not matched to a gene. The length of the CDR3 is 15 residues. Looked up from germline, CDR1 is SGHAT and CDR2 is FQNNGV. The CDR3 loop reads CASSSGTGPNEKLFF. The CDR3 DNA reads TGTGCCAGCAGCTCAGGGACAGGGCCGAATGAAAAACTGTTTTTT.

The chain uses TRBV19 and TRBJ2-3, with TRBD2 matching over 10 bases. Germline V CDR1 and CDR2: LNHDA, SQIVND (reference sequence). The length of the CDR3 is 14 residues. V trimming: 8 bases; J trimming: 2 bases; junction bases outside the gene matches: 4. In DNA, the CDR3 is TGTGCCAGTGGGCTAGCGGGAGTCACAGATACGCAGTATTTT. Residues: CASGLAGVTDTQYF.

V is TRBV7-8 and J is TRBJ2-7, with no clear D. The CDR3 loop spans 12 amino acids. The ends were cut back, 5 bases at V and 2 bases at J, with 7 bases in the middle. Looked up from germline, CDR1 is SGHVS and CDR2 is FQNEAQ. The CDR3 region has the DNA TGTGCCAGCAGCCCAGCTGCCTACGAGCAGTACTTC. Its translation is CASSPAAYEQYF.

The genes are TRBV7-9 and TRBJ2-3; D is ambiguous. This CDR3 has 14 residues. The germline V and J ends were trimmed by 4 bases and 3 bases, with 11 bases remaining between them. CDR1 is SEHNR and CDR2 is FQNEAQ in the germline V gene (reference sequence). CDR3 in amino acids: CASSSNLGTDTQYF. The CDR3 bases are TGTGCCAGCAGCTCCAACCTCGGGACAGATACGCAGTATTTT.

A remark on this clone: Within the sample, other DNA sequences also encode this same CDR3. The chain is built from TRBV2 and TRBJ2-1; TRBD2 might be the D (5 bases). Germline CDR1 SNHLY, CDR2 FYNNEI. CDR3 length: 12 residues. V was clipped by 8 bases and J by 0 bases, with 5 bases between them. The CDR3 DNA sequence: TGTGCCAGCCGGGGCTCCTACAATGAGCAGTTCTTC. It yields the protein CASRGSYNEQFF.

The chain combines TRBV28 with TRBJ2-2; 9 bases agree with TRBD1. This CDR3 contains 19 residues. Germline CDR1 MDHEN, CDR2 SYDVKM. Germline trimming cut 0 bases from V and 1 base from J; bases unmatched to any gene: 9. CDR3 sequence reads: CASSLWSGQGGWNTGELFF. In DNA form, the CDR3 reads TGTGCCAGCAGTTTATGGTCGGGACAGGGAGGGTGGAACACCGGGGAGCTGTTTTTT.

This rearrangement joins TRBV6-5 to TRBJ1-1; D remains unclear. Trimming shortened V by 4 bases and J by 5 bases, and 8 bases separated the two germline ends. Germline V gene data show CDR1 as MNHEY and CDR2 as SVGAGI. This CDR3 contains 12 residues. The CDR3 DNA follows: TGTGCCAGCAGTTCTACGGGGACTGAAGCTTTCTTT. It encodes CASSSTGTEAFF.

About this clone: Additional DNA sequences in this sample encode the identical CDR3. Here the CDR3 reads CSVEEGMNTEAFF. The DNA of the CDR3 is TGCAGCGTTGAGGAGGGGATGAACACTGAAGCTTTCTTT. This chain connects TRBV29-1 to TRBJ1-1; the D gene is possibly TRBD1 (5 bases). V was shortened by 3 bases and J by 0 bases, with 8 bases between the two germline ends. This CDR3 is built from 13 residues. Germline loops: CDR1 SQVTM, CDR2 ANQGSEA. The complete variable domain, with remaining parts taken from reference TRBV29-1 and TRBJ1-1, reads SAVISQKPSRDICQRGTSLTIQCQVDSQVTMMFWYRQQPGQSLTLIATANQGSEATYESGFVIDKFPISRPNLTFSTLTVSNMSPEDSSIYLCSVEEGMNTEAFFGQGTRLTVV.

This clone was counted once. V and J are TRBV7-3 and TRBJ2-3; TRBD2 matches 12 bases. Germline CDR1 is SGHTA and CDR2 is FQGTGA. V trimming: 2 bases; J trimming: 3 bases; junction bases outside the gene matches: 6. The CDR3 extends over 17 amino acids. DNA for the CDR3: TGTGCCAGCAGCTTACTCGGGCTAGCGGGAGGGACAGATACGCAGTATTTT. Encoded protein: CASSLLGLAGGTDTQYF. Filled out from reference TRBV7-3 and TRBJ2-3, the complete variable domain reads GAGVSQTPSNKVTEKGKYVELRCDPISGHTALYWYRQSLGQGPEFLIYFQGTGAADDSGLPNDRFFAVRPEGSVSTLKIQRTERGDSAVYLCASSLLGLAGGTDTQYFGPGTRLTVL.

The V gene is TRBV6-5, the J gene TRBJ2-7, with D maybe TRBD1 (6 bases). V dropped 2 bases and J dropped 0 bases, with 11 bases sitting between them. CDR3 length equals 15 residues. Germline CDR1 reads MNHEY; CDR2 reads SVGAGI. The CDR3, as DNA: TGTGCCAGCAGTTACGCACAGGACAGCTCCTACGAGCAGTACTTC. It is translated as CASSYAQDSSYEQYF.

A note on this clone: An end of the junction does not agree with germline; a read error may underlie this. The chain is built from TRBV4-3 and TRBJ2-2, with TRBD2 matching over 13 bases. Germline V lookup: CDR1 LGHNA, CDR2 YSLEER. The CDR3 is 19 residues long. The CDR3 DNA reads as TGCGCCAGCCTGGCCGGGACTAGCGGGACCCTAGGGAACGCCGGGGAGCTGTTTTTT. Its translation is CASLAGTSGTLGNAGELFF.